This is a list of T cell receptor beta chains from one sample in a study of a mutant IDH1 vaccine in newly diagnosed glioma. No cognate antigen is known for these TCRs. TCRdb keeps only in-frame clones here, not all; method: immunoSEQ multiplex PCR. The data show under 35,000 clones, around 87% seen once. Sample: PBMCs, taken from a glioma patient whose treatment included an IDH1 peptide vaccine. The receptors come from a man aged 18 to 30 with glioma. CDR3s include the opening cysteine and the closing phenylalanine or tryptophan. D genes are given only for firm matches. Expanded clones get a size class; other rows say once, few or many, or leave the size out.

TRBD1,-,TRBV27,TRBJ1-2,CASSPRQGPYGYTF,TGTGCCAGCAGTCCCAGACAGGGCCCCTATGGCTACACCTTC
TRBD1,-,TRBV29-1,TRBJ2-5,CSGRTGGETQYF,TGCAGCGGACGGACAGGGGGAGAGACCCAGTACTTC
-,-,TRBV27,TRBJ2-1,CASSLVSFNEQFF,TGTGCCAGCAGTTTGGTCAGCTTCAATGAGCAGTTCTTC
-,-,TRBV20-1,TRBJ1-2,CSARDRGVFFF,TGCAGTGCTAGAGACAGGGGCGTCTTCTTCTTC
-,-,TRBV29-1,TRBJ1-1,CSGLGAAEAFF,TGCAGCGGCCTCGGGGCAGCTGAAGCTTTCTTT
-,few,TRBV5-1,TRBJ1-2,CASSSGEKYYGYTF,TGCGCCAGCAGCTCGGGTGAAAAATACTATGGCTACACCTTC
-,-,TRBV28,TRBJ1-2,CASSKTGLGYTF,TGTGCCAGCAGTAAAACAGGGTTGGGCTACACCTTC
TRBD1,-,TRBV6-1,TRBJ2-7,CASGRGTGYGEQYF,TGTGCCAGCGGACGCGGGACAGGGTATGGCGAGCAGTACTTC
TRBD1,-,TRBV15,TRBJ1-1,CATSRDFYRGTEAFF,TGTGCCACCAGCAGAGATTTTTACAGGGGGACTGAAGCTTTCTTT
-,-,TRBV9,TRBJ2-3,CASSPPGRDADTQYF,TGTGCCAGCAGCCCCCCAGGTAGGGACGCAGATACGCAGTATTTT
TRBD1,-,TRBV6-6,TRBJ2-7,CASNPQEGTGYYEQYF,TGTGCCAGCAACCCCCAAGAGGGGACAGGTTACTACGAGCAGTACTTC
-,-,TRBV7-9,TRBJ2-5,CASSSSGQETQYF,TGTGCCAGCAGCAGTAGCGGCCAAGAGACCCAGTACTTC
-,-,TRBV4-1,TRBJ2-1,CASSHSGRGNNEQFF,TGCGCCAGCAGCCATAGTGGGAGGGGGAACAATGAGCAGTTCTTC
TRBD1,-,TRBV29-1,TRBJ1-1,CSVPYKTGSPSMNTEAFF,TGCAGCGTTCCCTATAAGACAGGGAGCCCATCCATGAACACTGAAGCTTTCTTT